This note documents a single T cell receptor beta chain sequence. This specimen belongs to a study of blood T cell repertoires in COVID-19. How the authors handled the data: Amplification of reference gene primers provided the estimated nucleated cell counts. Repertoires were generated with immunoSEQ multiplex PCR, while TCRdb's copy carries only in-frame clones and drops some. The V and J calls and clone size come from that table; D and trimming were worked out from the DNA. The sample yields under 300,000 clones, approximately 90% seen once. The germline V gene has CDR1 SGDLS and CDR2 YYNGEE. The CDR3 totals 15 residues. V lost 0 bases and J lost 6; bases outside the gene matches: 7. Categorization into cohorts depended on clinical history that participants reported.

Material for sequencing was PBMCs or T cells enriched from blood (not recorded which). V usage is TRBV9 and J usage is TRBJ2-5; TRBD1 agrees at 8 bases. The receptor was isolated from a man younger than 30 who had recovered from COVID-19. The CDR3 DNA reads TGTGCCAGCAGCGTAGAGCCAGGGGGCTTGCAGACCCAGTACTTC. It is translated as CASSVEPGGLQTQYF.